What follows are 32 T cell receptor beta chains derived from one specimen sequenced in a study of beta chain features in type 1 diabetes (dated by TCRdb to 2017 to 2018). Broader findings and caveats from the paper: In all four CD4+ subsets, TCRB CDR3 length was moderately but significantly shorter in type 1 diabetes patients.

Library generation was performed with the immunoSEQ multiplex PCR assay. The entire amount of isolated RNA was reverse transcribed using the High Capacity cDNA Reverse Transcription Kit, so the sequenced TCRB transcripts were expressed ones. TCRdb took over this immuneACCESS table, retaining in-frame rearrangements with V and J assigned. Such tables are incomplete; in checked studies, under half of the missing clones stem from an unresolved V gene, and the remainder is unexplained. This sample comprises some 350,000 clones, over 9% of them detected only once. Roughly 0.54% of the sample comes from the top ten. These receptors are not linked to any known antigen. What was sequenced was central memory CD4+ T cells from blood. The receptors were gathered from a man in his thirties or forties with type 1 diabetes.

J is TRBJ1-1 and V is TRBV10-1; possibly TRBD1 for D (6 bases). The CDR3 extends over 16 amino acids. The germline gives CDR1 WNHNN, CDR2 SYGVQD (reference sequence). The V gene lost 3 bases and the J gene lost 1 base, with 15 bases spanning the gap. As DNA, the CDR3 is TGCGCCAGCAGTGATCGTCCAGGGGCGGGGAACACTGAAGCTTTCTTT. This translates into CASSDRPGAGNTEAFF.

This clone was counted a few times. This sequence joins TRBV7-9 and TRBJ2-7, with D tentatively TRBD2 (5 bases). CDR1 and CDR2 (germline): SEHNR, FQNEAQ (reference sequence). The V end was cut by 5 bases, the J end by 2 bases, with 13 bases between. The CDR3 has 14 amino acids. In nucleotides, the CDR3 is TGTGCCAGCAGCGATAGCGAGGTTGCCTACGAGCAGTACTTC. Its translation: CASSDSEVAYEQYF.

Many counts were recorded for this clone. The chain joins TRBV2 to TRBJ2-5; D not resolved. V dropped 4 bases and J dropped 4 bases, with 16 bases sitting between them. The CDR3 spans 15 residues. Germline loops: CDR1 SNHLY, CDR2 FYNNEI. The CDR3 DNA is TGTGCCAGCAGTGCCTTGGACCCGGGTAGAGAGACCCAGTACTTC. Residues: CASSALDPGRETQYF. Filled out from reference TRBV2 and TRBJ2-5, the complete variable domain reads EPEVTQTPSHQVTQMGQEVILRCVPISNHLYFYWYRQILGQKVEFLVSFYNNEISEKSEIFDDQFSVERPDGSNFTLKIRSTKLEDSAMYFCASSALDPGRETQYFGPGTRLLVL.

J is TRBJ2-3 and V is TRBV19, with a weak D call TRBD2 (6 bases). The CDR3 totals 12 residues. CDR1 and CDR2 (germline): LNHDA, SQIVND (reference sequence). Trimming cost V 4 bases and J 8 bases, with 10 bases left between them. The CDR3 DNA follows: TGTGCCAGTAGTACTGGAGCGGGTACGCAGTATTTT. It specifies CASSTGAGTQYF. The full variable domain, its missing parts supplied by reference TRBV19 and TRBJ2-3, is DGGITQSPKYLFRKEGQNVTLSCEQNLNHDAMYWYRQDPGQGLRLIYYSQIVNDFQKGDIAEGYSVSREKKESFPLTVTSAQKNPTAFYLCASSTGAGTQYFGPGTRLTVL.

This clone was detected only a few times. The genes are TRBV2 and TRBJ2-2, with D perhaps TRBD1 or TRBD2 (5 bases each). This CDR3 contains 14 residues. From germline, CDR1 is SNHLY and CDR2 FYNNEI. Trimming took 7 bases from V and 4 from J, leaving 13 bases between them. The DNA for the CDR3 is TGTGCCAGCAAGGGACCTGGGGGCACCGGGGAGCTGTTTTTT. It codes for CASKGPGGTGELFF. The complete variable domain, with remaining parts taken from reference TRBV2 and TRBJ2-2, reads EPEVTQTPSHQVTQMGQEVILRCVPISNHLYFYWYRQILGQKVEFLVSFYNNEISEKSEIFDDQFSVERPDGSNFTLKIRSTKLEDSAMYFCASKGPGGTGELFFGEGSRLTVL.

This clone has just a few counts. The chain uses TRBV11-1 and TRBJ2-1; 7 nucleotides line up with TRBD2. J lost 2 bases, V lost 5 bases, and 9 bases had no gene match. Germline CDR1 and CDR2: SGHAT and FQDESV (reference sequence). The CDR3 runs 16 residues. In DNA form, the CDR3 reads TGTGCCAGCAGCCCCCGACTAGCCAAAACCTACAATGAGCAGTTCTTC. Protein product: CASSPRLAKTYNEQFF.

The CDR3 here is CASSLSILAGGTTDTQYF. CDR3 in DNA: TGTGCCAGCAGTTTATCGATCTTAGCGGGAGGGACGACAGATACGCAGTATTTT. The chain recombines TRBV27 with TRBJ2-3; the match to TRBD2 covers 11 bases. The CDR3 runs to 18 residues. The germline CDR1 and CDR2 sequences are MNHEY and SMNVEV (reference sequence). Trimming removed 0 bases from V and 3 bases from J; junction bases left unmatched: 8.

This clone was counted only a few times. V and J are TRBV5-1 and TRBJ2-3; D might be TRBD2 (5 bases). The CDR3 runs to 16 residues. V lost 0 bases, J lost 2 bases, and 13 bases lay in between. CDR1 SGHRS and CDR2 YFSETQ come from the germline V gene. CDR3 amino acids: CASSLAGKFPTDTQYF. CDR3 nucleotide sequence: TGCGCCAGCAGCTTGGCCGGGAAGTTCCCCACAGATACGCAGTATTTT.

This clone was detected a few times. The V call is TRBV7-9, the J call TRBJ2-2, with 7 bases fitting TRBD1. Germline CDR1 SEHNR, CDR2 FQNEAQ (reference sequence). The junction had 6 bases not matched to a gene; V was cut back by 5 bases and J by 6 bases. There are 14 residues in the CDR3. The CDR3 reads CASSLNQGAGELFF. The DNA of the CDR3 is TGTGCCAGCAGCCTCAATCAGGGGGCCGGGGAGCTGTTTTTT. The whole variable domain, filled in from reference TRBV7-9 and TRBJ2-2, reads DTGVSQNPRHKITKRGQNVTFRCDPISEHNRLYWYRQTLGQGPEFLTYFQNEAQLEKSRLLSDRFSAERPKGSFSTLEIQRTEQGDSAMYLCASSLNQGAGELFFGEGSRLTVL.

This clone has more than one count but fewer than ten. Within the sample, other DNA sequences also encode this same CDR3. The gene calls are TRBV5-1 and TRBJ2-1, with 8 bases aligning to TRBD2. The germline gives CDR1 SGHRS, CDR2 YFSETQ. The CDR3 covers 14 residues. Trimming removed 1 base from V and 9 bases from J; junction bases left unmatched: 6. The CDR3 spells CASSLTSGRGEQFF. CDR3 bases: TGCGCCAGCAGCTTGACTAGCGGAAGGGGTGAGCAGTTCTTC.

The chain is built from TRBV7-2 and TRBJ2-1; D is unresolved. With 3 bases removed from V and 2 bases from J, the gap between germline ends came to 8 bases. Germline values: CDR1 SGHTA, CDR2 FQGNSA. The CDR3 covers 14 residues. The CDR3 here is CASSFSRTYNEQFF. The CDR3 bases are TGTGCCAGCAGCTTCAGCAGAACCTACAATGAGCAGTTCTTC.

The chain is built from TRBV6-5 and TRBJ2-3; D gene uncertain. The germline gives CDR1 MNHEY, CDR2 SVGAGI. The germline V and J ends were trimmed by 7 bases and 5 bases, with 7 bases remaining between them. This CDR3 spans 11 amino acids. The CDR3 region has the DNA TGTGCCAGCAAAGACGAAGATACGCAGTATTTT. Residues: CASKDEDTQYF.

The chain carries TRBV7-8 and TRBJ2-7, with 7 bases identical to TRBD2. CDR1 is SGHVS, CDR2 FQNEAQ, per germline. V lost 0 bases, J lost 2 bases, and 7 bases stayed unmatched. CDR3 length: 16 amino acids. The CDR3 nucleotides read TGTGCCAGCAGCTTAGCGGGGGGAGGGGTCCCCTACGAGCAGTACTTC. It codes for CASSLAGGGVPYEQYF. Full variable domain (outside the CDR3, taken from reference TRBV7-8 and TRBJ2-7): GAGVSQSPRYKVAKRGQDVALRCDPISGHVSLFWYQQALGQGPEFLTYFQNEAQLDKSGLPSDRFFAERPEGSVSTLKIQRTQQEDSAVYLCASSLAGGGVPYEQYFGPGTRLTVT.

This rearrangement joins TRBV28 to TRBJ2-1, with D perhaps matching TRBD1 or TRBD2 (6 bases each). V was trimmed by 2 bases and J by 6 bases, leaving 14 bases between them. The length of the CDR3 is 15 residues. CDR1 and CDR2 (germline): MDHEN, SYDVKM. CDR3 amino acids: CASSLPPGAGNEQFF. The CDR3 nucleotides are TGTGCCAGCAGTTTACCGCCGGGGGCGGGCAATGAGCAGTTCTTC.

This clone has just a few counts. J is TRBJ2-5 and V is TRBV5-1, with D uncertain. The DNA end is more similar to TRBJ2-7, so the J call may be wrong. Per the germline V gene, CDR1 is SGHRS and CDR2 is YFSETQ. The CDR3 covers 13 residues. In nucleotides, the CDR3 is TGCGCCAGCAGCCCGCGGCCTAGCTACGAGCAGTACTTC. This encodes CASSPRPSYEQYF.

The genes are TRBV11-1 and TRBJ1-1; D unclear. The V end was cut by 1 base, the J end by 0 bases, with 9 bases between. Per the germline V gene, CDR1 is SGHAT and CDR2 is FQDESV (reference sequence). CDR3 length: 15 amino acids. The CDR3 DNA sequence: TGTGCCAGCAGCTTAGGGGAGGGTATGAACACTGAAGCTTTCTTT. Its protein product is CASSLGEGMNTEAFF.

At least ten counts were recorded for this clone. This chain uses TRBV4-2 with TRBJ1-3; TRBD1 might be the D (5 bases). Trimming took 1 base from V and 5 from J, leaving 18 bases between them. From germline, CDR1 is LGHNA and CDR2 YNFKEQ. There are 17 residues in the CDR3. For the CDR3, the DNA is TGTGCCAGCAGCCAAGTAGCCCCTGGACAAGGTCGAAACACCATATATTTT. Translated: CASSQVAPGQGRNTIYF.

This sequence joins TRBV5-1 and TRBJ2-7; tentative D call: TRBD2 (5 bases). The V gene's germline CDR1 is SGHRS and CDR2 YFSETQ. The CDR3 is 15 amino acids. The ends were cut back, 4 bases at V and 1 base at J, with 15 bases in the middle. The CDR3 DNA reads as TGCGCCAGCAGCGGTCGGGCGGAGGCTTCCTACGAGCAGTACTTC. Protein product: CASSGRAEASYEQYF.

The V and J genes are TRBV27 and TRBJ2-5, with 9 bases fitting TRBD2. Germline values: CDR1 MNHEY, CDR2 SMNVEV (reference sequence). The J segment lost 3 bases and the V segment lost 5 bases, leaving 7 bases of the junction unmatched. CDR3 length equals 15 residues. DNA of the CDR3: TGTGCCAGCAGTGAGATCTCTAGCGGGGAAGAGACCCAGTACTTC. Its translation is CASSEISSGEETQYF.

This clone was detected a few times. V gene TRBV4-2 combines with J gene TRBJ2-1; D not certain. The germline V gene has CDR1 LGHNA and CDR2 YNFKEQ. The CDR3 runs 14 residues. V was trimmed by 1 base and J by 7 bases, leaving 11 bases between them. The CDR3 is CASSQGYTANEQFF. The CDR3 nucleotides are TGTGCCAGCAGCCAAGGGTATACTGCGAATGAGCAGTTCTTC.

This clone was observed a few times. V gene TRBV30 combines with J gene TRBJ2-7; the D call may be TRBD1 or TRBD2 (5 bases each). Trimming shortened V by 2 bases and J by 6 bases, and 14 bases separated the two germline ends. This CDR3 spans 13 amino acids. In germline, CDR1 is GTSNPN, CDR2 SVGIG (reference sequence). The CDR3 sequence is CAWSSAGTAEQYF. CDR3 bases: TGTGCCTGGAGTTCCGCCGGGACGGCCGAGCAGTACTTC.

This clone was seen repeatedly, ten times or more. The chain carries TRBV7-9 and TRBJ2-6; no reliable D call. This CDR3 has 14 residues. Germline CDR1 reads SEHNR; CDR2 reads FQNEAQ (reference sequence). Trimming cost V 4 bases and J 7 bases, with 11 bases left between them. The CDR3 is CASSSLGGANVLTF. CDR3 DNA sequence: TGTGCCAGCAGCTCCCTTGGTGGAGCCAACGTCCTGACTTTC.

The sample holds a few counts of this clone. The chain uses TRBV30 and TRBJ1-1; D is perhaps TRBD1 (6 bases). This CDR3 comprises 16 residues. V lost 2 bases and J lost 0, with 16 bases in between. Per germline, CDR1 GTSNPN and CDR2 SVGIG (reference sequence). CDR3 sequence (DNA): TGTGCCTGGAGTTCGTGGACAGCGGCAATGAACACTGAAGCTTTCTTT. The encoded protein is CAWSSWTAAMNTEAFF.

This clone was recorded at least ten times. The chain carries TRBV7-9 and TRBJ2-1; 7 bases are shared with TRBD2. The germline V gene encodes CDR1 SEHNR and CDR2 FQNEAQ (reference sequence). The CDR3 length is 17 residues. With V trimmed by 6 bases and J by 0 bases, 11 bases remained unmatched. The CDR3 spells CASSPTSRRLSYNEQFF. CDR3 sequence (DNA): TGTGCCAGCAGTCCGACTAGCCGCCGCCTCTCCTACAATGAGCAGTTCTTC.

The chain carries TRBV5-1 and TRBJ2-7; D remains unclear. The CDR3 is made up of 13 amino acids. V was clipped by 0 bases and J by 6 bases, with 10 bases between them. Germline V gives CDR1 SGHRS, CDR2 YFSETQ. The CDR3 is CASSLEGLGEQYF. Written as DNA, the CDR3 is TGCGCCAGCAGCTTGGAAGGGCTGGGCGAGCAGTACTTC.

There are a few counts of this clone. Here the CDR3 reads CASSLEVRWGGYTF. CDR3 DNA sequence: TGTGCCAGCAGCTTAGAAGTGCGATGGGGTGGCTACACCTTC. The chain recombines TRBV7-9 with TRBJ1-2; D is unresolved. This CDR3 contains 14 residues. CDR1 is SEHNR and CDR2 is FQNEAQ in the germline V gene (reference sequence). Trimming took 1 base from V and 7 from J, leaving 13 bases between them.

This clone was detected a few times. CDR3 sequence reads: CSAPRFGYTF. The CDR3 nucleotides read TGCAGTGCTCCGCGTTTTGGCTACACCTTC. This chain connects TRBV20-1 to TRBJ1-2; no firm D call. V lost 5 bases and J 7 bases, leaving 8 bases between the germline ends. The CDR3 runs 10 residues. Germline values: CDR1 DFQATT, CDR2 SNEGSKA (reference sequence).

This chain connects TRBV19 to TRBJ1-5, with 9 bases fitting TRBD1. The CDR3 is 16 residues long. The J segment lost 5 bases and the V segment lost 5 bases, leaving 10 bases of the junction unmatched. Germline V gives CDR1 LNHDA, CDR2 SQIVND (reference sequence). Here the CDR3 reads CASSGGQGELDQPQHF. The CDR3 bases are TGTGCCAGTAGTGGGGGACAGGGCGAGTTAGATCAGCCCCAGCATTTT.

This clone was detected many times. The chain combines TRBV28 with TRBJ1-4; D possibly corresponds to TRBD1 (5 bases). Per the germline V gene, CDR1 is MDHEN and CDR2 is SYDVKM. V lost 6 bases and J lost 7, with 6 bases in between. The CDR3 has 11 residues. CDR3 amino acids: CASRGREKLFF. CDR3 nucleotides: TGTGCCAGCAGGGGACGTGAAAAACTGTTTTTT.

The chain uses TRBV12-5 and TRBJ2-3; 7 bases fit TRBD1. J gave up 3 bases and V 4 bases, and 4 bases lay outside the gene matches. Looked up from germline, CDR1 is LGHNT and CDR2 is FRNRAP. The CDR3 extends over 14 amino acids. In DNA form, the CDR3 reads TGTGCTAGTGGTTCCGGACAGGAGACAGATACGCAGTATTTT. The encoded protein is CASGSGQETDTQYF.

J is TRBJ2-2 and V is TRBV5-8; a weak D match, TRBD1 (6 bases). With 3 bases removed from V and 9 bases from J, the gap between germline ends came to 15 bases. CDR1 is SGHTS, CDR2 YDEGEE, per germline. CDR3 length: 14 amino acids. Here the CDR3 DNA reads TGTGCCAGCAGCTCTGGACAGTCGGGCAGGGAGCTGTTTTTT. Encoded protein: CASSSGQSGRELFF. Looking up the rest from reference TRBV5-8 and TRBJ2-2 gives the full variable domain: EAGVTQSPTHLIKTRGQQATLRCSPISGHTSVYWYQQALGLGLQFLLWYDEGEERNRGNFPPRFSGRQFPNYSSELNVNALELEDSALYLCASSSGQSGRELFFGEGSRLTVL.

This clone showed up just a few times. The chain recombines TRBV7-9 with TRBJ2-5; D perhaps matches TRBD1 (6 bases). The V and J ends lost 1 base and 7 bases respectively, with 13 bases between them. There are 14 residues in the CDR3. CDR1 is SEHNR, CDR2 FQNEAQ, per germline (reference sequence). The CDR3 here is CASSLEGRGVTQYF. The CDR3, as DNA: TGTGCCAGCAGCTTAGAAGGCAGGGGAGTGACCCAGTACTTC. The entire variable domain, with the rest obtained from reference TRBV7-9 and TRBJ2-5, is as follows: DTGVSQNPRHKITKRGQNVTFRCDPISEHNRLYWYRQTLGQGPEFLTYFQNEAQLEKSRLLSDRFSAERPKGSFSTLEIQRTEQGDSAMYLCASSLEGRGVTQYFGPGTRLLVL.